This TCR beta chain was retrieved from a study of blood T cell repertoires in COVID-19. Study summary: Collection of acute and convalescent COVID-19 samples took place in the United States, Italy and Spain. Sources were T cells, B-cell-depleted T cells, or PBMCs; the material itself was cDNA or gDNA.

In the source study's methods: Estimated nucleated cell counts came from reference gene primer amplification. TCRdb keeps only in-frame clones here, not all; method: immunoSEQ multiplex PCR. That table gives V, J and clone size, and the DNA gave D and trimming. Among around 380,000 clones, over 65% were seen once, and the ten largest hold around 1%. Per the germline V gene, CDR1 is LNHDA and CDR2 is SQIVND (reference sequence). This CDR3 spans 15 amino acids. V lost 6 bases to trimming and J lost 5 bases; unmatched junction nucleotides: 8. Material for sequencing was peripheral blood. The rearrangement links TRBV19 to TRBJ2-2; TRBD1 matches at 8 bases. This receptor was identified in a human donor with acute or convalescent COVID-19. The donor label of this sample is uncertain. CDR3 bases: TGTGCCAGTAGGCCAACAGGGGGAAGTACCGGGGAGCTGTTTTTT. Its translation: CASRPTGGSTGELFF.